Detailed here is one TCR beta chain. The clone's antigen remains unknown. Per-nucleotide qualities are absent, and no much larger clonotype sits a single base away. Participants in the prospective study were enrolled through a virtual design, were aged about 18 to 90 years, and lived in roughly 26 United States geographic areas. Cohort assignment in the prospective study relied on participant-reported clinical history from a screening survey and a study questionnaire. ImmuneRACE Cohort 3 recovered participants were defined by two consecutive negative NP/OP PCR tests, healthcare professional clearance, or symptom resolution. In the prospective study, mobile phlebotomists collected whole blood, serum and a nasopharyngeal or oropharyngeal swab from each participant. Over a roughly 2-month period, participants in the prospective study had the option of providing additional blood draws and questionnaires. Prospective study blood samples were shipped either frozen or at room temperature before DNA extraction.

TCRbeta CDR3 regions were amplified from genomic DNA using the immunoSEQ Assay, a bias-controlled multiplex PCR. For the original study's pipeline: Within the assay, amplification of reference gene primers was used to estimate how many nucleated cells each sample contained. Sequence reads were collapsed and filtered to measure the absolute abundance of every unique TCRbeta CDR3 rearrangement. Productive Simpson clonality was computed per sample as the square root of Simpson's diversity index over productive rearrangements. Entries here come from immuneACCESS through TCRdb and include only in-frame sequences with V and J called. Some clones fail to appear in such tables; in the studies checked, an unresolved V gene covers under half of the shortfall, and the cause of the remainder is unknown. V and J calls and clone size are copied from that table; D and trimming were computed from the DNA. The sample table lists about 230,000 clones, under 90% of them with a count of one. Roughly a sixth of the sample lies in the top ten.

These data are taken from a study of blood T cell repertoires in COVID-19 (TCRdb year 2020). Regarding the study in general: Samples covering the acute and convalescent phases of COVID-19 were provided by collaborators in the United States, Italy and Spain. The material from the prospective study consisted of cDNA or gDNA derived from T cells, B-cell-depleted T cells, or PBMCs. The dataset comprised deeply sampled blood TCRbeta repertoires from subjects exposed to, actively infected with, or recovered from COVID-19. The repertoires were made available in a free public database intended to serve as a resource for research on the immune response to SARS-CoV-2. Samples were obtained from the ongoing ImmuneRACE study (first 160 participants) and from about 1,300 subjects provided by 6 global collaborators. The sample metadata nearly always contained a de-identified subject ID, COVID-19 status, age in years and sex. Where available, HLA class I and class II types were taken from metadata supplied by the sample provider and were not determined by assay-based typing.

The research as a whole found: The quantity of clinical and demographic metadata differed by source and by participant and was supplied without curation.

The TCR was taken from a man between 18 and 35 years old who had recovered from COVID-19. The sample taken for sequencing was PBMCs or T cells enriched from blood (not recorded which).

The CDR3 reads as follows: CASSLLGGNQPQHF. The base sequence is TGTGCCAGCAGTTTATTGGGGGGGAATCAGCCCCAGCATTTT. The rearranged chain carries TRBV27 and TRBJ1-5; TRBD1 might be the D gene, on 5 matching bases. A distance of 8 bases separates the germline ends of V and J, which lose 1 base and 4 bases respectively. The CDR3, from cysteine to phenylalanine, totals 14 residues. Of all the DNA, just the CDR3 is kept, 42 bases in frame from base 1. CDR1 MNHEY and CDR2 SMNVEV are derived from the germline V gene (reference sequence).